The T cell receptor beta chain described here comes from a study of vaccination effects on CD4 cells after COVID-19. As for the study in general: Specimens were obtained from a couple of convalescent patients 16 days and one week prior to vaccination. Regarding the study as a whole: Early timepoints after infection were absent, and convalescent patients were few in the study.

Remarks on this clone: Its antigen remains unknown.

CDR3 length: 14 residues. The junction had 7 bases not matched to a gene; V was cut back by 7 bases and J by 5 bases. Per germline, CDR1 MNHEY and CDR2 SVGAGI. Pools of viral peptides were used by the ViraFEST assay to expand antigen-specific CD4+ T cells ahead of sequencing. Following 10 days of culture, CD4+ T cells were isolated. Convalescent patients had PCR-confirmed SARS-CoV-2 infection between March and December 2020. A half-medium replacement with IL-2 medium was carried out on days 3 and 7. Clones were sequenced by immunoSEQ multiplex PCR, and TCRdb holds only the in-frame ones, with some missing. The repertoire has approximately 38,000 clones, roughly 66% of them found once; the top ten carry approximately 33%.

The clonotype originates from a human donor who had a prior SARS-CoV-2 infection. The rearrangement links TRBV6-5 to TRBJ2-3; 9 positions agree with TRBD2. Material: CD4+ T cells from PBMCs cultured with a peptide pool, obtained before COVID-19 vaccination. CDR3: CASMGRGGGDTQYF. CDR3 DNA sequence: TGTGCCAGCATGGGGCGGGGGGGTGGAGATACGCAGTATTTT.